This T cell receptor (beta chain) was captured by sequencing in a study of patients and donors after allogeneic stem cell transplantation. CDR3 length: 14 residues. V shed 2 bases and J 7 bases; nucleotides not matched to a gene: 3. TCRdb fed the RT-PCR reads into MiXCR, producing one record per CDR3 protein. The sample has 100,000 to 120,000 distinct CDR3 sequences, approximately 40% seen once. The source material was blood, either unsorted or a sorted T cell fraction (not recorded which). This chain uses TRBV12-3 or TRBV12-4 with TRBJ2-7; 12 positions agree with TRBD2. This receptor was obtained from a human donor who was either an allogeneic HSCT recipient or a stem cell or donor lymphocyte infusion donor (not recorded which). It is not recorded whose cells these are; they may come from a transplant donor. In nucleotides, the CDR3 is TGTGCCAGCAGTTTACTAGCGGGAGGGCGTGAGCAGTACTTC. As protein: CASSLLAGGREQYF.